Below, 24 T cell receptor beta chains from the same sample are listed, as sequenced in a study of CD8 T cells in Susac syndrome. When the RNA was reverse transcribed, random hexamers were used with an input of about 0.5 to 1 ug. A single record per CDR3 protein comes from TCRdb applying MiXCR to the immunoSEQ multiplex PCR reads. The sample lists about 210,000 distinct CDR3 sequences, about 94% occurring once. Specimen: CD4+ T cells from PBMCs. Receptors originate from a human donor in good health.

This chain joins TRBV6-5 and TRBJ2-7; D may correspond to TRBD1 or TRBD2 (5 bases each). Germline CDR1 MNHEY, CDR2 SVGAGI. CDR3 size: 16 residues. The V end was cut by 4 bases, the J end by 3 bases, with 19 bases between. In nucleotides, the CDR3 is TGTGCCAGCAGTTTCAATCCCCGGGACCCCTACTACGAGCAGTACGTC. It encodes CASSFNPRDPYYEQYV.

V gene TRBV30 combines with J gene TRBJ1-5, with a weak D call TRBD1 (6 bases). Trimming stripped 1 base from V and 4 bases from J, with 14 bases between. The CDR3 length is 15 residues. Germline values: CDR1 GTSNPN, CDR2 SVGIG (reference sequence). The chain's CDR3 is CAWSGAGGQNQPQHF. DNA for the CDR3: TGTGCCTGGAGTGGGGCCGGGGGCCAGAATCAGCCCCAGCATTTT.

J is TRBJ1-6 and V is TRBV7-8, with D perhaps TRBD1 (5 bases). CDR1 is SGHVS, CDR2 FQNEAQ, per germline. This CDR3 spans 16 amino acids. V was clipped by 1 base and J by 9 bases, with 16 bases between them. The DNA of the CDR3 is TGTGCCAGCAGCTTAGTGGAGTGGCAGGGTCCTTCACCCCTCCACTTT. The encoded protein is CASSLVEWQGPSPLHF.

This chain uses TRBV28 with TRBJ2-5; the match to TRBD1 covers 9 bases. The germline V gene encodes CDR1 MDHEN and CDR2 SYDVKM. The CDR3 sequence is 15 residues long. V shed 2 bases, J shed 4 bases, and the junction held 5 bases outside the gene matches. The DNA for the CDR3 is TGTGCCAGCAGTTTAGGGACAGGGCGGAGAGAGACCCAGTACTTC. Translation gives CASSLGTGRRETQYF.

The V gene is TRBV7-8, the J gene TRBJ1-5; D is undetermined. The CDR3 has 15 amino acids. Trimming took off 0 bases at V and 6 bases at J, with 12 bases between the two ends. The germline CDR1 and CDR2 sequences are SGHVS and FQNEAQ. CDR3 in DNA: TGTGCCAGCAGCTTAGCCGGGTCAGGCGTTCAGCCCCAGCATTTT. It codes for CASSLAGSGVQPQHF.

The V and J genes are TRBV19 and TRBJ2-4; 9 bases agree with TRBD2. This CDR3 has 15 amino acids. With V trimmed by 4 bases and J by 9 bases, 10 bases remained unmatched. Germline V CDR1 and CDR2: LNHDA, SQIVND (reference sequence). The CDR3 sequence is CASSNLAGKRIIQYF. CDR3 coding DNA: TGTGCCAGTAGTAACCTAGCGGGGAAGAGGATCATTCAGTACTTC.

This chain joins TRBV30 and TRBJ2-1; no firm D call. V was trimmed by 0 bases and J by 6 bases, leaving 9 bases between them. The CDR3 runs to 13 residues. Germline loops: CDR1 GTSNPN, CDR2 SVGIG (reference sequence). CDR3 nucleotide sequence: TGTGCCTGGAGTGTCGGGCTCGGCAATGAGCAGTTCTTC. As protein: CAWSVGLGNEQFF.

Of note for this clonotype: No DNA is shown, since the ends of the CDR3 on it are uncertain; the CDR3 is the one TCRdb lists. The genes are TRBV2 and TRBJ2-1; no DNA check was done on the table's D call, TRBD1. The CDR3 is made up of 12 amino acids, end residues included. Germline values: CDR1 SNHLY, CDR2 FYNNEI. CDR3 sequence reads: CASSVGGGSKFF.

The chain recombines TRBV30 with TRBJ2-5; D is unresolved. The CDR3 has 11 amino acids. The V end was cut by 0 bases, the J end by 4 bases, with 3 bases between. The germline CDR1 and CDR2 sequences are GTSNPN and SVGIG (reference sequence). The CDR3 sequence is CAWSVRETQYF. CDR3 sequence (DNA): TGTGCCTGGAGTGTAAGAGAGACCCAGTACTTC.

CDR3 loop: CSPGGRSWRTLNTEAFF. CDR3 DNA: TGCAGCCCTGGGGGGCGATCGTGGAGGACCCTCAACACTGAAGCTTTCTTT. The chain carries TRBV29-1 and TRBJ1-1, with a weak D call TRBD1 (6 bases). Germline lookup yields CDR1 SQVTM and CDR2 ANQGSEA. This CDR3 has 17 amino acids. V lost 8 bases, J lost 2 bases, and 27 bases lay in between.

The chain carries TRBV20-1 and TRBJ2-6; D may be TRBD1 (6 bases). This CDR3 has 13 residues. Trimming removed 6 bases at V and 3 bases at J, with 9 bases between. From germline, CDR1 is DFQATT and CDR2 SNEGSKA (reference sequence). The CDR3 DNA follows: TGCAGTGCCAACAGGGTTGGGGCCAACGTCCTGACTTTC. The encoded protein is CSANRVGANVLTF.

The chain combines TRBV7-8 with TRBJ1-2, with a weak D call TRBD1 (6 bases). Germline V CDR1 and CDR2: SGHVS, FQNEAQ. Trimming pared 0 bases from V and 5 bases from J, leaving 13 bases between. The CDR3 sequence is 15 residues long. CDR3 bases: TGTGCCAGCAGCTTAGCTGGGGGCAAGGATTATGGCTACACCTTC. Translation: CASSLAGGKDYGYTF.

The count of this clonotype is one. The V gene is TRBV24-1, the J gene TRBJ1-1; D may be TRBD1 (5 bases). V gave up 10 bases and J gave up 1 base, with 12 bases separating them. Germline V CDR1 and CDR2: KGHDR, SFDVKD. The CDR3 contains 13 residues. CDR3 in amino acids: CATRGEGNTEAFF. In nucleotides, the CDR3 is TGTGCCACACGAGGGGAGGGGAACACTGAAGCTTTCTTT.

The rearrangement uses TRBV5-4 and TRBJ2-5, with TRBD2 matching over 13 bases. V shed 4 bases, J shed 4 bases, and the junction held 4 bases outside the gene matches. This CDR3 is built from 15 residues. Germline V gene lookup returns CDR1 SGHNT and CDR2 YYREEE (reference sequence). CDR3 protein: CASSGGLAGAETQYF. The CDR3 DNA reads as TGTGCCAGCAGCGGAGGACTAGCGGGGGCAGAGACCCAGTACTTC.

The V gene is TRBV12-3 or TRBV12-4, the J gene TRBJ1-1; no firm D call. CDR3 length: 15 residues. V lost 1 base and J lost 1, with 10 bases in between. For the CDR3, the DNA is TGTGCCAGCAGTTTAGAGGGCGTTTCGAACACTGAAGCTTTCTTT. Translation: CASSLEGVSNTEAFF.

The chain uses TRBV5-6 and TRBJ2-7; TRBD2 might be the D (6 bases). V was shortened by 0 bases and J by 5 bases, with 15 bases between the two germline ends. CDR3 size: 15 residues. Germline V CDR1 and CDR2: SGHDT, YYEEEE. The CDR3 DNA sequence: TGTGCCAGCAGCTTGGGGGCGGGGTCCGGGAACGAGCAGTACTTC. It codes for CASSLGAGSGNEQYF.

This clonotype was detected only once. The junction and the germline gene differ at one end; a read error may be behind it. V and J are TRBV14 and TRBJ2-3; maybe TRBD1 (6 bases). The CDR3 contains 14 residues. Germline V gene data show CDR1 as SGHDN and CDR2 as FVKESK. For the CDR3, the DNA is TGTGCCAGCAGCCAAAGGGGGACCACAAATACGCAGTATTTT. This codes for CASSQRGTTNTQYF.

V and J are TRBV7-9 and TRBJ2-7, with 7 bases that match TRBD1. The V and J ends lost 3 bases and 2 bases, in that order; junction bases with no gene match: 7. This CDR3 spans 15 amino acids. Germline CDR1 SEHNR, CDR2 FQNEAQ (reference sequence). This chain's CDR3 is CASSFKGGGTYEQYF. The CDR3 DNA reads TGTGCCAGCAGCTTTAAAGGGGGCGGCACCTACGAGCAGTACTTC.

The chain uses TRBV29-1 and TRBJ1-2, with D possibly matching TRBD1 (5 bases). Trimming took off 5 bases at V and 0 bases at J, with 7 bases between the two ends. The V gene's germline CDR1 is SQVTM and CDR2 ANQGSEA. CDR3 length equals 12 residues. The CDR3 loop reads CSVTGANYGYTF. DNA of the CDR3: TGCAGCGTTACAGGAGCTAACTATGGCTACACCTTC.

The chain combines TRBV7-2 with TRBJ1-5; 8 nucleotides line up with TRBD1. Germline trimming cut 8 bases from V and 4 bases from J; bases unmatched to any gene: 4. Per germline, CDR1 SGHTA and CDR2 FQGNSA. The CDR3 contains 13 residues. CDR3 DNA sequence: TGTGCCAGCCGACAGGGGTGGAATCAGCCCCAGCATTTT. It codes for CASRQGWNQPQHF.

In this sample, this clonotype turned up once. The chain is built from TRBV2 and TRBJ2-3; unclear D gene. The V end was cut by 7 bases, the J end by 0 bases, with 14 bases between. CDR3 length equals 15 residues. Germline V gives CDR1 SNHLY, CDR2 FYNNEI. The CDR3 DNA sequence: TGTGCCAGCATTCACGGCAGAGCTAGCACAGATACGCAGTATTTT. It encodes CASIHGRASTDTQYF.

The chain recombines TRBV6-1 with TRBJ2-2; 9 bases agree with TRBD1. The V and J ends lost 6 bases and 4 bases, in that order; junction bases with no gene match: 3. The germline V gene encodes CDR1 MNHNS and CDR2 SASEGT. The CDR3 runs to 14 residues. The CDR3 region is CASRGQGRTGELFF. The CDR3 region has the DNA TGTGCCAGCAGAGGACAGGGGCGCACCGGGGAGCTGTTTTTT.

This clonotype was recorded once. The rearrangement joins TRBV7-2 to TRBJ1-4; possibly TRBD1 for D (5 bases). In germline, CDR1 is SGHTA, CDR2 FQGNSA. The V gene lost 5 bases and the J gene lost 7 bases, with 20 bases spanning the gap. This CDR3 has 16 residues. CDR3 region: CASSRLGGSSSEKLFF. Written as DNA, the CDR3 is TGTGCCAGCAGCCGGTTGGGGGGGTCTTCGAGTGAAAAACTGTTTTTT. The full variable domain, with the rest looked up from reference TRBV7-2 and TRBJ1-4, is GAGVSQSPSNKVTEKGKDVELRCDPISGHTALYWYRQSLGQGLEFLIYFQGNSAPDKSGLPSDRFSAERTGGSVSTLTIQRTQQEDSAVYLCASSRLGGSSSEKLFFGSGTQLSVL.

This chain joins TRBV24-1 and TRBJ2-2, with no clear D. CDR1 and CDR2 from the germline V gene are KGHDR and SFDVKD. This CDR3 comprises 13 residues. Trimming removed 4 bases from V and 1 base from J, with 3 bases in between. CDR3 in DNA: TGTGCCACCAGTGAGCAGAACACCGGGGAGCTGTTTTTT. Translating it yields CATSEQNTGELFF.